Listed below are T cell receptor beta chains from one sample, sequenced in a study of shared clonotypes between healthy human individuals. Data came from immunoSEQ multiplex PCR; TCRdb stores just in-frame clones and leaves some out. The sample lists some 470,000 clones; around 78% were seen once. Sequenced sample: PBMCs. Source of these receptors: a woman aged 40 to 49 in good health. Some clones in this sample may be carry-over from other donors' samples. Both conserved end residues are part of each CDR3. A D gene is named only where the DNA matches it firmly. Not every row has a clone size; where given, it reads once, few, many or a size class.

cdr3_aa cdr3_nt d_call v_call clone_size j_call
CASSSGIGSYEQYF TGTGCCAGCAGCTCAGGAATTGGCTCCTACGAGCAGTACTTC . TRBV11-3 . TRBJ2-7
CASSGDRDYEQYF TGTGCCAGCAGTGGGGACAGGGACTACGAGCAGTACTTC TRBD1 TRBV6-1 . TRBJ2-7
CASSPEGRQDPTGELFF TGCGCCAGCAGCCCTGAGGGGAGACAGGACCCCACCGGGGAGCTGTTTTTT . TRBV5-1 . TRBJ2-2
CASSLSGVRYEQYF TGTGCCAGCAGTTTATCTGGGGTCAGGTACGAGCAGTACTTC . TRBV27 few TRBJ2-7
CASSLAGYSPLHF TGCGCCAGCAGCCTGGCGGGGTATTCACCCCTCCACTTT . TRBV5-1 . TRBJ1-6
CASTVPRGVGTGELFF TGTGCCAGCACAGTCCCTAGGGGGGTTGGCACCGGGGAGCTGTTTTTT . TRBV28 few TRBJ2-2
CASSTPAYEQYF TGTGCCAGCAGCACACCCGCCTACGAGCAGTACTTC . TRBV28 . TRBJ2-7
CASSLKGENIQYF TGCGCCAGCAGCCTTAAAGGGGAAAACATTCAGTACTTC . TRBV4-3 . TRBJ2-4
CASSFPTSGILTDTQYF TGTGCCAGCAGTTTCCCGACTAGCGGGATCCTCACAGATACGCAGTATTTT TRBD2 TRBV28 few TRBJ2-3
CASRTGLASSYNEQFF TGTGCCAGCAGGACGGGACTAGCGAGCTCCTACAATGAGCAGTTCTTC TRBD2 TRBV28 few TRBJ2-1
CASSTYRGRYEQYF TGTGCCAGCAGCACCTACAGGGGGCGTTACGAGCAGTACTTC TRBD1 TRBV7-3 . TRBJ2-7
CAWRGQGRGNTEAFF TGTGCCTGGAGGGGACAGGGTAGGGGGAACACTGAAGCTTTCTTT TRBD1 TRBV30 . TRBJ1-1
CASSLPTGGSGYTEAFF TGCGCCAGCAGCTTGCCCACAGGGGGCTCGGGATACACTGAAGCTTTCTTT TRBD1 TRBV5-1 . TRBJ1-1
CASSDFMNTEAFF TGTGCCAGCAGCGATTTCATGAACACTGAAGCTTTCTTT . TRBV9 . TRBJ1-1
CASSIGGTSYEQYF TGTGCCAGCAGTATTGGCGGCACTTCCTACGAGCAGTACTTC . TRBV28 . TRBJ2-7
CSVGPGEETQYF TGCAGCGTTGGTCCAGGGGAAGAGACCCAGTACTTC . TRBV29-1 . TRBJ2-5
CASRSSGLGDTEAFF TGTGCCAGCAGATCGAGCGGGTTAGGGGACACTGAAGCTTTCTTT . TRBV7-2 . TRBJ1-1
CASSEATGPPYEQYF TGCGCCAGCAGTGAGGCAACAGGGCCCCCCTACGAGCAGTACTTC . TRBV10-2 . TRBJ2-7
CASSLGGRDTGELFF TGTGCCAGCAGCTTGGGGGGCCGAGACACCGGGGAGCTGTTTTTT . TRBV7-3 . TRBJ2-2
CASTRGGGRVEQYF TGTGCCAGCACCCGAGGCGGGGGCCGCGTGGAGCAGTACTTC . TRBV5-8 . TRBJ2-7
CASSLTGNGYGYTF TGCGCCAGCAGCTTGACAGGGAACGGCTATGGCTACACCTTC . TRBV5-1 . TRBJ1-2
CASSLAGFSSSGELFF TGTGCCAGCAGCTTGGCAGGGTTTAGTTCCTCCGGGGAGCTGTTTTTT . TRBV5-6 . TRBJ2-2
CSVDFGLVGETQYF TGCAGCGTTGATTTCGGGCTGGTGGGAGAGACCCAGTACTTC . TRBV29-1 . TRBJ2-5